Listed here are 15 T cell receptor beta chains from one sample, sequenced in a study of OX40 agonist ivuxolimab in advanced cancers. TCRdb's copy holds only in-frame clones and misses some; the assay was immunoSEQ multiplex PCR. The sample yields around 60,000 clones, about 80% seen once. Source: CD4+ or CD8+ T cells sorted from blood, taken in a trial of the OX40 agonist ivuxolimab. The source is an adult with an advanced solid tumor such as melanoma, head and neck, liver or kidney cancer.

V is TRBV7-2 and J is TRBJ1-2; D is ambiguous. Germline values: CDR1 SGHTA, CDR2 FQGNSA. Trimming stripped 0 bases from V and 4 bases from J, with 9 bases between. The CDR3 sequence is 14 residues long. The CDR3 DNA sequence: TGTGCCAGCAGCTTAGCGTCGGTCTCCTATGGCTACACCTTC. This gives the protein CASSLASVSYGYTF.

DNA for the CDR3: TGCAGTGTAGCGGGGCAAGAGACCCAGTACTTC. Translating gives CSVAGQETQYF. The V call is TRBV20-1, the J call TRBJ2-5; 8 bases line up with TRBD2. J gave up 2 bases and V 7 bases, and 0 bases lay outside the gene matches. The CDR3 has 11 residues. CDR1 is DFQATT and CDR2 is SNEGSKA in the germline V gene (reference sequence).

The chain has TRBV18 and TRBJ2-6, with a tentative D call TRBD2 (6 bases). V was trimmed by 3 bases and J by 4 bases, leaving 10 bases between them. Germline V gene sequence: CDR1 KGHSH, CDR2 LQKENI. This CDR3 is 15 amino acids long. This chain's CDR3 is CASSPGGTGANVLTF. As DNA, the CDR3 is TGTGCCAGCTCACCGGGGGGAACCGGGGCCAACGTCCTGACTTTC.

The chain has TRBV11-2 and TRBJ1-1; D is uncertain. Between the trimmed V and J ends, which lost 2 bases and 9 bases, there was a span of 7 bases. The CDR3 is 11 residues long. The V gene's germline CDR1 is SGHAT and CDR2 FQNNGV. CDR3 region: CASSLRGKAFF. The CDR3 bases are TGTGCCAGCAGCTTACGTGGCAAAGCTTTCTTT.

This clone has only one observation. The chain combines TRBV6-6 with TRBJ2-2; 8 bases map to TRBD1. With 6 bases clipped from V and 6 bases from J, the junction kept 12 bases outside the gene matches. Germline V gene lookup returns CDR1 MNHNY and CDR2 SVGAGI (reference sequence). This CDR3 spans 16 amino acids. The CDR3 sequence: CASSQRSGQGSGELFF. Here the CDR3 DNA reads TGTGCCAGCAGCCAGAGGTCCGGACAGGGATCCGGGGAGCTGTTTTTT.

The J gene is TRBJ2-3, the V gene TRBV5-1; 7 positions agree with TRBD2. The CDR3 runs to 15 residues. The germline V gene encodes CDR1 SGHRS and CDR2 YFSETQ. With 0 bases clipped from V and 1 base from J, the junction kept 2 bases outside the gene matches. The CDR3 nucleotides read TGCGCCAGCAGCTTGGATGCGGGAGGCACAGATACGCAGTATTTT. This sequence encodes CASSLDAGGTDTQYF.

The chain recombines TRBV5-5 with TRBJ2-5; D uncertain. V was clipped by 1 base and J by 2 bases, with 9 bases between them. CDR3 length: 14 residues. Germline CDR1 and CDR2: SGHKS and YYEKEE (reference sequence). The CDR3 spells CASSLSMVQETQYF. The CDR3 nucleotides are TGTGCCAGCAGCTTGTCCATGGTGCAAGAGACCCAGTACTTC.

This clone was observed a handful of times. J is TRBJ1-1 and V is TRBV30; D ambiguous. There are 12 residues in the CDR3. Trimming stripped 3 bases from V and 1 base from J, with 6 bases between. Germline V CDR1 and CDR2: GTSNPN, SVGIG (reference sequence). The CDR3 DNA sequence: TGTGCCTGGAGCTTAGGGAACACTGAAGCTTTCTTT. Translating it yields CAWSLGNTEAFF.

The J gene is TRBJ2-3, the V gene TRBV6-1; D call uncertain. This CDR3 is 11 amino acids long. V lost 4 bases, J lost 3 bases, and 2 bases lay in between. Germline V CDR1 and CDR2: MNHNS, SASEGT. The CDR3 region has the DNA TGTGCCAGCAGTGTGACAGATACGCAGTATTTT. The encoded protein is CASSVTDTQYF.

The CDR3, as DNA: TGTGCCAGCAGCTTGACGGACGGCCAGCCCCAGCATTTT. Translation gives CASSLTDGQPQHF. V gene TRBV11-2 combines with J gene TRBJ1-5, with unresolved D. The CDR3 has 13 amino acids. The V end was cut by 3 bases, the J end by 7 bases, with 10 bases between. Germline lookup yields CDR1 SGHAT and CDR2 FQNNGV.

The chain recombines TRBV30 with TRBJ2-5; D tentatively fits TRBD1 or TRBD2 (5 bases each). This CDR3 spans 13 amino acids. V gave up 8 bases and J gave up 5 bases, with 18 bases separating them. Germline CDR1 and CDR2: GTSNPN and SVGIG (reference sequence). This CDR3 is CARQEGRLETQYF. The DNA for the CDR3 is TGTGCCCGCCAAGAGGGGCGCTTGGAGACCCAGTACTTC.

The chain employs TRBV13 and TRBJ2-2; 9 positions match TRBD2. The V gene's germline CDR1 is PRHDT and CDR2 FYEKMQ (reference sequence). J gave up 0 bases and V 2 bases, and 1 base lay outside the gene matches. This CDR3 contains 16 residues. The CDR3 nucleotides read TGTGCCAGCAGCTTACGGACTAGCGCGAACACCGGGGAGCTGTTTTTT. Its translation: CASSLRTSANTGELFF. Full variable domain (rest looked up from reference TRBV13 and TRBJ2-2): AAGVIQSPRHLIKEKRETATLKCYPIPRHDTVYWYQQGPGQDPQFLISFYEKMQSDKGSIPDRFSAQQFSDYHSELNMSSLELGDSALYFCASSLRTSANTGELFFGEGSRLTVL.

The chain combines TRBV10-3 with TRBJ2-7; 9 positions agree with TRBD1. Trimming removed 10 bases from V and 1 base from J; junction bases left unmatched: 8. The germline gives CDR1 ENHRY, CDR2 SYGVKD. This CDR3 has 14 residues. CDR3: CATLTGTGSYEQYF. DNA for the CDR3: TGTGCCACTTTAACCGGGACAGGGTCCTACGAGCAGTACTTC.

The table lists this clone with a count of one. J is TRBJ2-3 and V is TRBV7-2; weak D call: TRBD1 (6 bases). The CDR3 spans 13 residues. With 4 bases removed from V and 4 bases from J, the gap between germline ends came to 9 bases. In germline, CDR1 is SGHTA, CDR2 FQGNSA. This chain's CDR3 is CASSYTGPDTQYF. In DNA form, the CDR3 reads TGTGCCAGCAGCTATACAGGGCCAGATACGCAGTATTTT.

The gene calls are TRBV29-1 and TRBJ1-2, with 7 positions matching TRBD1. V gave up 7 bases and J gave up 8 bases; unmatched junction bases: 7. The CDR3 has 11 amino acids. Germline loops: CDR1 SQVTM, CDR2 ANQGSEA. CDR3 sequence: CSAGTAGGYTF. The CDR3 nucleotides are TGCAGCGCGGGGACAGCGGGCGGCTACACCTTC.